This T cell receptor (beta chain) is from a study of CD8 T cells in ankylosing spondylitis. Regarding the study as a whole: The study looked at matched synovial fluid samples from ankylosing spondylitis patients. Disease-linked clones were reported to be significantly enriched there. Made up of eight highly homologous variants, a TCR beta motif appeared characteristic of ankylosing spondylitis blood.

Trimming took off 0 bases at V and 0 bases at J, with 4 bases between the two ends. The germline CDR1 and CDR2 sequences are MNHEY and SMNVEV (reference sequence). This CDR3 has 14 amino acids. Quantitative 5'-RACE was performed with molecular barcodes, and it yielded the TCR beta libraries. Each CDR3 protein is one row after TCRdb ran MiXCR on the 5' RACE reads. The data hold fewer than 650,000 distinct CDR3 sequences, with more than 9.5% observed a single time. This clonotype was recorded a few times. No antigen is known for it. Sequencing used blood, either unsorted or a sorted T cell fraction (not recorded which). The sequence derives from a male donor with ankylosing spondylitis. V gene TRBV27 combines with J gene TRBJ2-3; D gene ambiguous. This chain's CDR3 is CASSLSWSTDTQYF. CDR3 nucleotide sequence: TGTGCCAGCAGTTTATCGTGGAGCACAGATACGCAGTATTTT.